This T cell receptor beta chain was found in a study of post-analysis software for immune sequencing data. Turning to the study itself: Several disease courses (relapsing-remitting, secondary progressive and progressive-relapsing) of multiple sclerosis were included.

Whole-study findings and limits: Controls significantly exceeded multiple sclerosis patients in normalized Chao1 diversity. When patients were compared with controls, 4 or 5 TRBV segments were more frequent, TRBV5-6, TRBV5-1 and TRBV20-1 among them. Batch-mates among the samples co-clustered strongly by F measure.

The CDR3 covers 15 residues. Germline CDR1 is SGHKS and CDR2 is YYEKEE (reference sequence). On this clonotype itself: No antigen is known for it. This clone may be a read error of a much larger clone one base away.

Presence of unique molecular identifiers characterized the TCR beta cDNA libraries. TCRdb reprocessed the PCR reads via MiXCR and lists one record per CDR3 protein. This table holds around 710,000 distinct CDR3 sequences, approximately 44% found once. This receptor was identified in a girl between 10 and 17 years old with multiple sclerosis. Sequenced input: blood. J is TRBJ2-5 and V is TRBV5-5; D possibly corresponds to TRBD1 (5 bases). The CDR3 DNA follows: TGTGTCAGCAGCTTATCAGGGTTTTCCCAAGAGACCCAGTACTTC. It codes for CVSSLSGFSQETQYF.